These 26 T cell receptor beta chains came from one sample sequenced in a study of T cell clones after liver transplantation. This table comes from immunoSEQ multiplex PCR, and its TCRdb copy is limited to in-frame clones, with some not included. This table holds tens of thousands of clones, 80% to 90% found once. The material was CD4+ T cells from blood, obtained 48 months after liver transplant. The receptors were gathered from a human patient who received a liver transplant. Some of the T cells may derive from the graft donor.

This clone was seen just once. V gene TRBV11-3 combines with J gene TRBJ2-1; possibly TRBD1 for D (5 bases). The CDR3 spans 15 residues. Trimming cost V 5 bases and J 6 bases, with 17 bases left between them. CDR1 and CDR2 from the germline V gene are SGHNT and YENEEA. The CDR3 loop reads CASSPRAGSGNEQFF. The CDR3 nucleotides are TGTGCCAGCAGCCCCCGGGCAGGGTCAGGCAATGAGCAGTTCTTC. Supplemented by reference TRBV11-3 and TRBJ2-1, the full variable domain reads EAGVVQSPRYKIIEKKQPVAFWCNPISGHNTLYWYLQNLGQGPELLIRYENEEAVDDSQLPKDRFSAERLKGVDSTLKIQPAELGDSAVYLCASSPRAGSGNEQFFGPGTRLTVL.

V gene TRBV9 combines with J gene TRBJ2-2; unclear D gene. The germline V and J ends were trimmed by 0 bases and 4 bases, with 4 bases remaining between them. CDR1 is SGDLS and CDR2 is YYNGEE in the germline V gene. CDR3 size: 13 residues. CDR3 in amino acids: CASSVDGTGELFF. The DNA of the CDR3 is TGTGCCAGCAGCGTAGATGGCACCGGGGAGCTGTTTTTT.

This chain links TRBV27 with TRBJ2-1, with 8 nucleotides matching TRBD2. J gave up 6 bases and V 8 bases, and 18 bases lay outside the gene matches. This CDR3 spans 17 amino acids. Germline V lookup: CDR1 MNHEY, CDR2 SMNVEV (reference sequence). The CDR3 region has the DNA TGTGCCAGCCGCAGGGCAGGCCGCACTAGCGGTAGCAATGAGCAGTTCTTC. It yields the protein CASRRAGRTSGSNEQFF.

The chain employs TRBV9 and TRBJ2-5; D possibly corresponds to TRBD2 (7 bases). Trimming pared 0 bases from V and 5 bases from J, leaving 14 bases between. The germline CDR1 and CDR2 sequences are SGDLS and YYNGEE. CDR3 length equals 15 residues. The CDR3 is CASSVGEGGMETQYF. The CDR3, as DNA: TGTGCCAGCAGCGTAGGTGAGGGGGGGATGGAGACCCAGTACTTC. The variable domain in full, with the rest retrieved from reference TRBV9 and TRBJ2-5, is DSGVTQTPKHLITATGQRVTLRCSPRSGDLSVYWYQQSLDQGLQFLIQYYNGEERAKGNILERFSAQQFPDLHSELNLSSLELGDSALYFCASSVGEGGMETQYFGPGTRLLVL.

This sequence joins TRBV5-1 and TRBJ2-4, with 7 bases matching TRBD1. Trimming at V came to 4 bases and at J to 0 bases, leaving 10 bases not matched to a gene. The CDR3 contains 17 residues. CDR1 and CDR2 from the germline V gene are SGHRS and YFSETQ. In DNA form, the CDR3 reads TGCGCCAGCAGCCCCGCCGACAGGGAAATAGCCAAAAACATTCAGTACTTC. Amino acids: CASSPADREIAKNIQYF. The variable domain in full, with the rest retrieved from reference TRBV5-1 and TRBJ2-4, is KAGVTQTPRYLIKTRGQQVTLSCSPISGHRSVSWYQQTPGQGLQFLFEYFSETQRNKGNFPGRFSGRQFSNSRSEMNVSTLELGDSALYLCASSPADREIAKNIQYFGAGTRLSVL.

This chain uses TRBV5-4 with TRBJ2-3; TRBD2 is a possible D gene (5 bases). The CDR3 loop spans 15 amino acids. The V gene's germline CDR1 is SGHNT and CDR2 YYREEE (reference sequence). V lost 4 bases, J lost 3 bases, and 15 bases lay in between. The CDR3 nucleotides are TGTGCCAGCAGCGGAGCGGTTGACCTTACAGATACGCAGTATTTT. Its translation: CASSGAVDLTDTQYF.

V usage is TRBV5-1 and J usage is TRBJ2-3; D remains unclear. The CDR3 covers 16 residues. Germline CDR1 SGHRS, CDR2 YFSETQ. V was pared by 3 bases and J by 0 bases, with 14 bases between. The CDR3: CASSSTPPTSTDTQYF. CDR3 DNA sequence: TGCGCCAGCAGCTCTACACCCCCAACCAGCACAGATACGCAGTATTTT.

This clone was recorded a few times. The genes are TRBV4-1 and TRBJ1-6; 9 bases are shared with TRBD1. The V gene end was trimmed by 5 bases and the J gene end by 5 bases; junction bases not matched to a gene: 7. CDR1 is MGHRA, CDR2 YSYEKL, per germline. The length of the CDR3 is 16 residues. The CDR3 protein is CASSVAGQGNNSPLHF. The CDR3 DNA follows: TGCGCCAGCAGCGTAGCCGGACAGGGGAATAATTCACCCCTCCACTTT.

The V and J genes are TRBV29-1 and TRBJ1-3; D gene uncertain. The CDR3 sequence is 14 residues long. Germline V gene lookup returns CDR1 SQVTM and CDR2 ANQGSEA. Trimming cost V 1 base and J 2 bases, with 9 bases left between them. The CDR3 protein is CSVEGADTGNTIYF. CDR3 nucleotide sequence: TGCAGCGTTGAAGGGGCCGACACTGGAAACACCATATATTTT.

This chain joins TRBV4-3 and TRBJ2-2, with D unclear. Deletions cut 0 bases from V and 3 bases from J, with 2 bases between. Germline V gene sequence: CDR1 LGHNA, CDR2 YSLEER. The CDR3 consists of 13 residues. In nucleotides, the CDR3 is TGCGCCAGCAGCCAAGAGTACACCGGGGAGCTGTTTTTT. It is translated as CASSQEYTGELFF.

The chain carries TRBV5-5 and TRBJ1-2; no clear D gene. The V gene lost 1 base and the J gene lost 7 bases, with 8 bases spanning the gap. From germline, CDR1 is SGHKS and CDR2 YYEKEE (reference sequence). The CDR3 length is 12 residues. The CDR3 here is CASSLLGGGYTF. The CDR3 DNA reads as TGTGCCAGCAGCTTGCTTGGAGGTGGCTACACCTTC.

The chain carries TRBV5-6 and TRBJ2-3; D may correspond to TRBD1 or TRBD2 (5 bases each). The CDR3 totals 16 residues. V was shortened by 4 bases and J by 4 bases, with 19 bases between the two germline ends. In germline, CDR1 is SGHDT, CDR2 YYEEEE. The CDR3 is CASSPLRVGGADTQYF. CDR3 nucleotide sequence: TGTGCCAGCAGCCCCCTCAGGGTAGGAGGCGCAGATACGCAGTATTTT.

This chain joins TRBV19 and TRBJ2-6; D might be TRBD1 or TRBD2, each matching 6 bases. From germline, CDR1 is LNHDA and CDR2 SQIVND (reference sequence). This CDR3 has 18 residues. V lost 5 bases, J lost 0 bases, and 17 bases lay in between. CDR3 region: CASSLRQEGISGANVLTF. The CDR3 bases are TGTGCCAGTAGTCTTAGACAGGAGGGTATCTCTGGGGCCAACGTCCTGACTTTC.

Written as DNA, the CDR3 is TGTGCCAGCAGCTACATACGGAACAGCTACAATGAGCAGTTCTTC. Translation: CASSYIRNSYNEQFF. The gene calls are TRBV5-6 and TRBJ2-1; D unclear. The CDR3 length is 15 residues. Germline values: CDR1 SGHDT, CDR2 YYEEEE. Deletions cut 3 bases from V and 3 bases from J, with 13 bases between.

The chain is built from TRBV7-8 and TRBJ2-4; the match to TRBD1 covers 8 bases. V dropped 5 bases and J dropped 7; count of bases not matched to a gene: 13. This CDR3 has 16 amino acids. In germline, CDR1 is SGHVS, CDR2 FQNEAQ. The chain's CDR3 is CASSPHRTGRWNIQYF. The CDR3 nucleotides are TGTGCCAGCAGCCCTCACCGGACAGGGAGGTGGAACATTCAGTACTTC.

The chain employs TRBV9 and TRBJ2-1; the match to TRBD2 covers 9 bases. Germline values: CDR1 SGDLS, CDR2 YYNGEE. The CDR3 is made up of 18 amino acids. V was pared by 0 bases and J by 5 bases, with 12 bases of the junction left unmatched. This CDR3 reads CASSVADGRGLADNEQFF. CDR3 sequence (DNA): TGTGCCAGCAGCGTAGCAGACGGCCGGGGACTAGCCGACAATGAGCAGTTCTTC.

This clone was counted only a few times. V usage is TRBV12-2 and J usage is TRBJ2-3. TRBV12-2 is a documented pseudogene. The CDR3 is 11 residues long. As DNA, the CDR3 is TGTGCAAGTCGCTTAGAAGATACGCAGTATTTT. Amino acids: CASRLEDTQYF.

This chain links TRBV5-4 with TRBJ1-4; possibly TRBD1 for D (5 bases). The length of the CDR3 is 16 residues. From germline, CDR1 is SGHNT and CDR2 YYREEE (reference sequence). The V and J ends lost 4 bases and 4 bases respectively, with 17 bases between them. The CDR3: CASSARSGTLNEKLFF. CDR3 in DNA: TGTGCCAGCAGCGCGAGATCCGGGACTCTTAATGAAAAACTGTTTTTT. Full variable domain (missing parts from reference TRBV5-4 and TRBJ1-4): ETGVTQSPTHLIKTRGQQVTLRCSSQSGHNTVSWYQQALGQGPQFIFQYYREEENGRGNFPPRFSGLQFPNYSSELNVNALELDDSALYLCASSARSGTLNEKLFFGSGTQLSVL.

This clone occurred a few times. The chain recombines TRBV2 with TRBJ1-5; TRBD1 matches at 9 bases. The CDR3 is 14 residues long. The V segment lost 6 bases and the J segment 1 base; nucleotides outside the gene matches: 1. Germline V lookup: CDR1 SNHLY, CDR2 FYNNEI. The CDR3 sequence: CASSDRGSNQPQHF. CDR3 DNA: TGTGCCAGCAGCGACAGGGGGAGCAATCAGCCCCAGCATTTT.

The chain recombines TRBV27 with TRBJ2-5; D is uncertain. Deletions cut 3 bases from V and 0 bases from J, with 2 bases between. The germline CDR1 and CDR2 sequences are MNHEY and SMNVEV (reference sequence). This CDR3 has 12 residues. CDR3 protein: CASSFNQETQYF. The CDR3 nucleotides are TGTGCCAGCAGTTTCAACCAAGAGACCCAGTACTTC.

This clone was observed a handful of times. The rearrangement joins TRBV5-6 to TRBJ1-3; 9 nucleotides match TRBD1. Germline CDR1 reads SGHDT; CDR2 reads YYEEEE. Trimming removed 0 bases from V and 5 bases from J; junction bases left unmatched: 6. CDR3 length equals 16 residues. This chain's CDR3 is CASSLAGTGRRNTIYF. CDR3 bases: TGTGCCAGCAGCTTGGCCGGGACAGGGCGCCGAAACACCATATATTTT.

V is TRBV29-1 and J is TRBJ1-2; D is possibly TRBD1 (5 bases). The V end was cut by 1 base, the J end by 7 bases, with 13 bases between. The CDR3 is 13 residues long. Per the germline V gene, CDR1 is SQVTM and CDR2 is ANQGSEA. CDR3 region: CSVEGYQGGGYTF. The CDR3 DNA follows: TGCAGCGTTGAAGGGTACCAGGGAGGTGGCTACACCTTC.

The genes are TRBV19 and TRBJ2-2, with D uncertain. Trimming removed 7 bases at V and 9 bases at J, with 15 bases between. Germline loops: CDR1 LNHDA, CDR2 SQIVND (reference sequence). This CDR3 region has 13 residues. The CDR3 bases are TGTGCCAGTACCGAATCGACCGCAAGGGAGCTGTTTTTT. It is translated as CASTESTARELFF.

This clone was seen only once. The CDR3 bases are TGTGCCAGCAGTAGAGGACAGACTAACACTGAAGCTTTCTTT. Its protein is CASSRGQTNTEAFF. This chain links TRBV28 with TRBJ1-1; D possibly corresponds to TRBD1 (6 bases). With 5 bases removed from V and 2 bases from J, the gap between germline ends came to 12 bases. CDR3 size: 14 residues. Germline CDR1 and CDR2: MDHEN and SYDVKM.

The chain combines TRBV19 with TRBJ1-5, with a weak D call TRBD1 (5 bases). Trimming took off 2 bases at V and 4 bases at J, with 9 bases between the two ends. Germline assignment: CDR1 LNHDA and CDR2 SQIVND (reference sequence). This CDR3 has 14 residues. The CDR3 reads CASSISRVNQPQHF. CDR3 nucleotide sequence: TGTGCCAGTAGTATAAGCAGGGTAAATCAGCCCCAGCATTTT.

The chain has TRBV19 and TRBJ2-1, with D unclear. The germline V gene has CDR1 LNHDA and CDR2 SQIVND (reference sequence). There are 14 residues in the CDR3. Trimming removed 4 bases at V and 3 bases at J, with 10 bases between. Written as DNA, the CDR3 is TGTGCCAGTAGTACCGGTCGAGACTACAATGAGCAGTTCTTC. This gives the protein CASSTGRDYNEQFF. Full variable domain (missing parts from reference TRBV19 and TRBJ2-1): DGGITQSPKYLFRKEGQNVTLSCEQNLNHDAMYWYRQDPGQGLRLIYYSQIVNDFQKGDIAEGYSVSREKKESFPLTVTSAQKNPTAFYLCASSTGRDYNEQFFGPGTRLTVL.